This TCR beta chain emerged from a study of technical replicates of blood from several donors. Generated by immunoSEQ multiplex PCR, the TCRdb table keeps only in-frame clones and is missing some. This table has 60,000 to 85,000 clones, around 97% appearing once. Trimming pared 2 bases from V and 6 bases from J, leaving 13 bases between. Germline assignment: CDR1 GTSNPN and CDR2 SVGIG (reference sequence). The CDR3 totals 13 residues. The sample consisted of T cells isolated from PBMCs. The rearrangement uses TRBV30 and TRBJ1-2; TRBD1 might be the D (5 bases). This clonotype was sampled from a human donor in good health. The CDR3 region is CAWSPLGANGYTF. The CDR3 DNA reads TGTGCCTGGAGTCCCTTAGGGGCCAATGGCTACACCTTC.